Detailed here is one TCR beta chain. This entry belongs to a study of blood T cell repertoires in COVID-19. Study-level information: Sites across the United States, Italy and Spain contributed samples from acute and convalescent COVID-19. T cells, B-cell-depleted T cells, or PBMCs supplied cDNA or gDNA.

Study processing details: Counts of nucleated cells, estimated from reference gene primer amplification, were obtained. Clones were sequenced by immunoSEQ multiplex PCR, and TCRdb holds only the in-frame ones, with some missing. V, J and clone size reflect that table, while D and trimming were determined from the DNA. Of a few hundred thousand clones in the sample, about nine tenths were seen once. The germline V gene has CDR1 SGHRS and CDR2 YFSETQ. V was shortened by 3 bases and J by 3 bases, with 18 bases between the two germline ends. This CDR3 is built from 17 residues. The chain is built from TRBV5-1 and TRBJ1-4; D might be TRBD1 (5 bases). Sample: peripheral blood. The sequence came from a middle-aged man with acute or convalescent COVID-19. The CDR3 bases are TGCGCCAGCAGCTCCTTCCCCCATGGGGGGGCTAATGAAAAACTGTTTTTT. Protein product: CASSSFPHGGANEKLFF.